This TCR beta chain is from a study of blood T cell repertoires in COVID-19. Overall study: Sites across the United States, Italy and Spain contributed samples from acute and convalescent COVID-19. From T cells, B-cell-depleted T cells, or PBMCs came the material, which was cDNA or gDNA.

Cohort 3 recovered donors had two negative PCRs, clearance, or symptom resolution. Study processing details: Amplifying reference gene primers gave estimates of nucleated cell counts. The assay was immunoSEQ multiplex PCR, and TCRdb's table has in-frame clones only and misses some. That table supplies the V and J calls and clone size; D and trimming were determined from the DNA. Counted here are approximately 280,000 clones, about 90% occurring once; the ten biggest clones make up about 2%. The sequencing sample was made of PBMCs or T cells enriched from blood (not recorded which). The TCR comes from a woman in her sixties or seventies who had recovered from COVID-19.

The CDR3 coding sequence is TGTGCCAGCAGCTTATCCCAGGGCAGCATTTCACCCCTCCACTTT. It yields the protein CASSLSQGSISPLHF. This rearrangement joins TRBV7-8 to TRBJ1-6; tentatively, D is TRBD1 (5 bases). V lost 2 bases and J 9 bases, leaving 14 bases between the germline ends. The germline gives CDR1 SGHVS, CDR2 FQNEAQ. CDR3 length: 15 residues.